A selection of T cell receptor beta chains follows, all from one sample in a study of T-cell memory formation after mild COVID-19. MiXCR was run by TCRdb on the 5' RACE reads, yielding one entry per CDR3 protein. The sample gives a few hundred thousand distinct CDR3 sequences, approximately 15% of which show up once; approximately 20% is in the top ten. What was sequenced was PBMCs or a T cell subset sorted from them (not recorded which). All receptors come from a man aged 18-30 years who had mild COVID-19 (a few samples of this study predate the infection). Cell type and time point are not known. The CDR3 runs from the conserved cysteine through the conserved F or W. The order of the fields is J gene, V gene, clone size, D gene, CDR3 DNA, CDR3 protein. A D gene is named only where the DNA matches it firmly. Expanded clones get a size class; other rows say once, few or many, or leave the size out.

j_gene: TRBJ2-1
v_gene: TRBV20-1
abundance: -
d_gene: TRBD2
CDR3nt: TGCAGTGCTAGACCAGCGGGGGGGCCGGCGAATGAGCAGTTCTTC
CDR3aa: CSARPAGGPANEQFF

j_gene: TRBJ2-1
v_gene: TRBV5-1
abundance: few
d_gene: -
CDR3nt: TGCGCCAGCAGCTTGGCGACAGGTAACTACAATGAGCAGTTCTTC
CDR3aa: CASSLATGNYNEQFF

j_gene: TRBJ2-2
v_gene: TRBV7-6
abundance: few
d_gene: TRBD1
CDR3nt: TGTGCCAGCAGTTCGGCAGGACAGGGGAGACCAAGGCTGTTTTTT
CDR3aa: CASSSAGQGRPRLFF

j_gene: TRBJ1-1
v_gene: TRBV7-2
abundance: -
d_gene: TRBD1
CDR3nt: TGTGCCAGCAGCTCACAGGGGATGAACACTGAAGCTTTCTTT
CDR3aa: CASSSQGMNTEAFF

j_gene: TRBJ2-5
v_gene: TRBV10-3
abundance: few
d_gene: -
CDR3nt: TGTGCCATCAGTGAGGAGATACTAGGAATGAAAGAGACCCAGTACTTC
CDR3aa: CAISEEILGMKETQYF

j_gene: TRBJ1-1
v_gene: TRBV2
abundance: few
d_gene: -
CDR3nt: TGTGCCAGCAGTGAAGGGGTGGGCACTGAAGCTTTCTTT
CDR3aa: CASSEGVGTEAFF

j_gene: TRBJ1-4
v_gene: TRBV28
abundance: few
d_gene: -
CDR3nt: TGTGCCAGCAGTTTAATGATACGGGGGGCTAATGAAAAACTGTTTTTT
CDR3aa: CASSLMIRGANEKLFF

j_gene: TRBJ2-7
v_gene: TRBV7-9
abundance: -
d_gene: TRBD1
CDR3nt: TGTGCCAGCAGCTTCGGGACAGGGAGGAACGAGCAGTACTTC
CDR3aa: CASSFGTGRNEQYF

j_gene: TRBJ2-4
v_gene: TRBV6-5
abundance: -
d_gene: -
CDR3nt: TGTGCCAGCAGTTCCCGTGGCGTGGGGGACATTCAGTACTTC
CDR3aa: CASSSRGVGDIQYF

j_gene: TRBJ1-6
v_gene: TRBV7-9
abundance: many
d_gene: -
CDR3nt: TGTGCCAGCAGCTTAGCTGGTGTCGGGAGGGTGGATTCACCCCTCCACTTT
CDR3aa: CASSLAGVGRVDSPLHF

j_gene: TRBJ2-3
v_gene: TRBV10-1
abundance: few
d_gene: -
CDR3nt: TGCGCCAGCAGTGACCGGGGGACCTATACAGATACGCAGTATTTT
CDR3aa: CASSDRGTYTDTQYF

j_gene: TRBJ2-2
v_gene: TRBV7-9
abundance: many
d_gene: -
CDR3nt: TGTGCCAGCAGCGTTACCAGGGGTACCGGGGAGCTGTTTTTT
CDR3aa: CASSVTRGTGELFF

j_gene: TRBJ2-3
v_gene: TRBV12-3/TRBV12-4
abundance: few
d_gene: TRBD1
CDR3nt: TGTGCCAGCAGTCTCGGGACAGGGTTTGGAGATACGCAGTATTTT
CDR3aa: CASSLGTGFGDTQYF

j_gene: TRBJ2-2
v_gene: TRBV12-3/TRBV12-4
abundance: -
d_gene: TRBD1
CDR3nt: TGTGCCAGCAGTTCCGGGACAGGGGCTTCCGGGGAGCTGTTTTTT
CDR3aa: CASSSGTGASGELFF

j_gene: TRBJ2-2
v_gene: TRBV3-1
abundance: few
d_gene: -
CDR3nt: TGTGCCAGCAGCCACGATACCGGGGAGCTGTTTTTT
CDR3aa: CASSHDTGELFF

j_gene: TRBJ2-1
v_gene: TRBV10-3
abundance: many
d_gene: TRBD2
CDR3nt: TGTGCCGCCCTAGCGGAGTCGTTCAATGAGCAGTTCTTC
CDR3aa: CAALAESFNEQFF

j_gene: TRBJ1-1
v_gene: TRBV19
abundance: -
d_gene: -
CDR3nt: TGTGCCAGTGGGCGACGGATGAACACTGAAGCTTTCTTT
CDR3aa: CASGRRMNTEAFF

j_gene: TRBJ1-1
v_gene: TRBV30
abundance: few
d_gene: -
CDR3nt: TGTGCCTGGAGTCCCGGAGGTGAAGCTTTCTTT
CDR3aa: CAWSPGGEAFF

j_gene: TRBJ1-5
v_gene: TRBV28
abundance: -
d_gene: -
CDR3nt: TGTGCCAGCAGACTCGTAACCTTCAATCAGCCCCAGCATTTT
CDR3aa: CASRLVTFNQPQHF

j_gene: TRBJ1-1
v_gene: TRBV6-2/TRBV6-3
abundance: -
d_gene: TRBD1
CDR3nt: TGTGCCAGCAGTTACCTGGAGGGGGCCTACACTGAAGCTTTCTTT
CDR3aa: CASSYLEGAYTEAFF

j_gene: TRBJ1-1
v_gene: TRBV20-1
abundance: few
d_gene: TRBD1
CDR3nt: TGCAGTGCTACGTCCAGGGGGACTGAAGCTTTCTTT
CDR3aa: CSATSRGTEAFF

j_gene: TRBJ1-2
v_gene: TRBV19
abundance: few
d_gene: -
CDR3nt: TGTGCCAGTGATTCGGGGATCTATGGCTACACCTTC
CDR3aa: CASDSGIYGYTF

j_gene: TRBJ1-1
v_gene: TRBV6-2/TRBV6-3
abundance: -
d_gene: -
CDR3nt: TGTGCCAGCAGCCGTCCGGGACACTCCGTCTCTTTCTTT
CDR3aa: CASSRPGHSVSFF

j_gene: TRBJ1-6
v_gene: TRBV19
abundance: -
d_gene: -
CDR3nt: TGTGCCAGTAGCACTACGGCCCGTAATTCACCCCTCCACTTT
CDR3aa: CASSTTARNSPLHF

j_gene: TRBJ2-2
v_gene: TRBV9
abundance: -
d_gene: -
CDR3nt: TGTGCCAGCAGCGAGGGTGACCCGTTTTACGGGGAGCTGTTTTTT
CDR3aa: CASSEGDPFYGELFF

j_gene: TRBJ2-5
v_gene: TRBV18
abundance: -
d_gene: -
CDR3nt: TGTGCCAGCTCACCAAGAGTCGAGGCCCAGTACTTC
CDR3aa: CASSPRVEAQYF

j_gene: TRBJ2-5
v_gene: TRBV20-1
abundance: few
d_gene: TRBD2
CDR3nt: TGCAGTGCTAGTAGGGGCGGGGGGGCCTCGGAGACCCAGTACTTC
CDR3aa: CSASRGGGASETQYF

j_gene: TRBJ1-1
v_gene: TRBV29-1
abundance: few
d_gene: -
CDR3nt: TGCAGCGCTTTGCTCACTGAAGCTTTCTTT
CDR3aa: CSALLTEAFF

j_gene: TRBJ2-7
v_gene: TRBV14
abundance: -
d_gene: TRBD1
CDR3nt: TGTGCCAGCAGCTCTGCTCGAGGACAGGGTTACGAGCAGTACTTC
CDR3aa: CASSSARGQGYEQYF

j_gene: TRBJ1-2
v_gene: TRBV12-3/TRBV12-4
abundance: -
d_gene: -
CDR3nt: TGTGCCAGCAGGGGGCGGCAGCCCACCTTC
CDR3aa: CASRGRQPTF

j_gene: TRBJ1-2
v_gene: TRBV4-2
abundance: few
d_gene: -
CDR3nt: TGTGCCAGCAGCATCCAAGGGGGGGCTGATGGCTACACCTTC
CDR3aa: CASSIQGGADGYTF

j_gene: TRBJ1-6
v_gene: TRBV5-1
abundance: few
d_gene: TRBD1
CDR3nt: TGCGCCAGCAGCTGGGGGACAGGGGGCTCCTATAATTCACCCCTCCACTTT
CDR3aa: CASSWGTGGSYNSPLHF

j_gene: TRBJ2-1
v_gene: TRBV7-6
abundance: many
d_gene: -
CDR3nt: TGTGCCAGCAGCCGTGACAGGTACAATGAGCAGTTCTTC
CDR3aa: CASSRDRYNEQFF

j_gene: TRBJ2-5
v_gene: TRBV20-1
abundance: few
d_gene: -
CDR3nt: TGCAGTGCCCGAGACGCAGAACAAGAGACCCAGTACTTC
CDR3aa: CSARDAEQETQYF

j_gene: TRBJ1-2
v_gene: TRBV11-2
abundance: -
d_gene: -
CDR3nt: TGTGCCAGCAGCTTAGAAGCGGGTGGCTACACCTTC
CDR3aa: CASSLEAGGYTF

j_gene: TRBJ1-1
v_gene: TRBV3-1
abundance: few
d_gene: -
CDR3nt: TGTGCCAGCAGCCAAGTGGGAGTGGTGGACACTGAAGCTTTCTTT
CDR3aa: CASSQVGVVDTEAFF

j_gene: TRBJ2-3
v_gene: TRBV20-1
abundance: -
d_gene: TRBD1
CDR3nt: TGCAGTGCTAGAGATCTCAGGGGGCAGGGAGATACGCAGTATTTT
CDR3aa: CSARDLRGQGDTQYF